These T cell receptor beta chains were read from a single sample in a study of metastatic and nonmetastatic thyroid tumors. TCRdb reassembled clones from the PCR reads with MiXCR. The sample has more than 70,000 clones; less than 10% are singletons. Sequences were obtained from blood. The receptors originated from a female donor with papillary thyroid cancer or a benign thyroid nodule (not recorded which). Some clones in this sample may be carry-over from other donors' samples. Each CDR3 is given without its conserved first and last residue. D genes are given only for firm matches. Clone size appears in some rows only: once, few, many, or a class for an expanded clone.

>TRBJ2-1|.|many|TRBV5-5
ASSPGGQAGEQF
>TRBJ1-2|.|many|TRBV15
ATSRAVENYGYT
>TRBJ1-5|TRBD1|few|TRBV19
ANRIRTGTGDNQPQH
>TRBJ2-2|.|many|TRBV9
ASGYGGTGELF
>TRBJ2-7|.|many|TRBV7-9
ASSGRGPTYEQY
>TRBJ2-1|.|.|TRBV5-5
ASSSGAGYNEQF
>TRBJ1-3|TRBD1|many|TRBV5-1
ASSLTGVGNTIY
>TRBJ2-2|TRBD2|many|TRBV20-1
SAREREPGELF
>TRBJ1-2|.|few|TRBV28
ASSFQRPGARNNYGYT
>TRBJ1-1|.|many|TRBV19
ASSISGLNTEAF
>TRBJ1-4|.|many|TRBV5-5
ASSLRDTFGGEKLF
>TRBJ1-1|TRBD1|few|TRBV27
ASSASGTGGREQTEAF
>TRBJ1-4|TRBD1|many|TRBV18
ASSLTGQAPLLF
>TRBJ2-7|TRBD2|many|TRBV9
ASSVGGGDYEQY
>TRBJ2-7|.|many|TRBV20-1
SARDYTGQRYEQY
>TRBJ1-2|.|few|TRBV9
ASPGSFGYT
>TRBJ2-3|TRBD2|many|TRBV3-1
ASSQGLAGGTISQY
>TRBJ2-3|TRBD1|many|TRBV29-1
SEWTGGKDTQY
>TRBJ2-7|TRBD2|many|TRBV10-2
ASTPPQGGYEQY
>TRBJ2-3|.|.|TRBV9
ASNRPYGLGADTQY
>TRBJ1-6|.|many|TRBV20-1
SAPGYSSYNSPLH
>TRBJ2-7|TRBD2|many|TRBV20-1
SARGGGGLYEQY
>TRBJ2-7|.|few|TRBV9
ASSVAPAASYEQY
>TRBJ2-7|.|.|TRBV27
DSSRDSSYEQS
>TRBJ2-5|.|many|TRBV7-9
ASSLLVGPEAQY
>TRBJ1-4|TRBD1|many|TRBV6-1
ASSPRTGREKLF
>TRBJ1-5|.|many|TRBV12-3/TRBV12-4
ASSLLGYSNQPQH
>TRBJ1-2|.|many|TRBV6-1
ASSEGRGNYGYT
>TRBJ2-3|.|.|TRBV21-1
ASSRLAGGRSATDTQY
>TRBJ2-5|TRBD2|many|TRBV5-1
ASSPSGGGQETQY
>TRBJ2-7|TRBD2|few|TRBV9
ASSEGLAGPYEQY
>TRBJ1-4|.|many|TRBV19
ASTPRQVHNEKLF
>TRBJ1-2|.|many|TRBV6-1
ASSGILGGSSYGYT
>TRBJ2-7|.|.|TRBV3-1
ASSQDAGRIPAGEQY
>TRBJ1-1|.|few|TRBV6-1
ASSDRDNTEAL
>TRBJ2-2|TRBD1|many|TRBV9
ASSGGTGGTGELF
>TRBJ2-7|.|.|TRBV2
ASSGLRHWRNEQY
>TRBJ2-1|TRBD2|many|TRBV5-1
ASSISGGPLEQF
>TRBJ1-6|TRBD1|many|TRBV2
ASSVPTGVNSPLH
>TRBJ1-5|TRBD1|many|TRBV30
ASSDRAGGNQPQH
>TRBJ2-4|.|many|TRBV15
ATSRGLQGGGNIQY
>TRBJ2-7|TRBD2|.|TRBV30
AWMTNLAGGHKIYEQY
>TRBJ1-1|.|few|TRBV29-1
SVGLGTEAF
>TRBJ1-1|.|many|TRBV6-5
ASSYRTDYTEAF